These 21 T cell receptor beta chains were sequenced from one sample in a study of blood T cell repertoires in COVID-19. Produced via immunoSEQ multiplex PCR; TCRdb's table is partial and in-frame only. Among about 290,000 clones listed, 89% were seen once. Sequences were obtained from PBMCs or T cells enriched from blood (not recorded which). The origin of the receptors is a middle-aged woman who had recovered from COVID-19.

The chain is built from TRBV9 and TRBJ2-7; no definite D call. V dropped 0 bases and J dropped 2 bases, with 6 bases sitting between them. Germline V gives CDR1 SGDLS, CDR2 YYNGEE. CDR3 length: 13 amino acids. The CDR3 DNA reads as TGTGCCAGCAGCGTAGACGGAGCCTACGAGCAGTACTTC. Translating it yields CASSVDGAYEQYF.

V usage is TRBV5-1 and J usage is TRBJ1-3; possible D gene TRBD1, 6 bases. The germline V gene encodes CDR1 SGHRS and CDR2 YFSETQ. The CDR3 runs to 20 residues. The V gene lost 0 bases and the J gene lost 0 bases, with 22 bases spanning the gap. The CDR3 loop reads CASSLEGLAGDLPSGNTIYF. CDR3 sequence (DNA): TGCGCCAGCAGCTTGGAAGGTTTGGCAGGGGACCTACCCTCTGGAAACACCATATATTTT.

The chain uses TRBV9 and TRBJ1-3; no clear D. Deletions cut 0 bases from V and 0 bases from J, with 10 bases between. CDR3 size: 16 residues. Germline CDR1 is SGDLS and CDR2 is YYNGEE. CDR3 loop: CASSVAEGPSGNTIYF. The DNA for the CDR3 is TGTGCCAGCAGCGTAGCTGAGGGCCCCTCTGGAAACACCATATATTTT.

The J gene is TRBJ2-4, the V gene TRBV6-5, with 8 nucleotides matching TRBD1. V shed 7 bases, J shed 7 bases, and the junction held 9 bases outside the gene matches. Germline values: CDR1 MNHEY, CDR2 SVGAGI. This CDR3 comprises 14 residues. CDR3 sequence: CASTRDRSRNIQYF. CDR3 DNA sequence: TGTGCCAGCACCAGGGACAGGTCCAGGAACATTCAGTACTTC.

This chain connects TRBV12-3 or TRBV12-4 to TRBJ1-1, with no clear D. The CDR3 sequence is 13 residues long. The V and J ends lost 2 bases and 4 bases respectively, with 8 bases between them. This CDR3 is CASSLTVGTEAFF. CDR3 DNA sequence: TGTGCCAGCAGTTTAACAGTCGGCACTGAAGCTTTCTTT.

The genes are TRBV10-3 and TRBJ1-1; 7 bases align to TRBD1. CDR3 size: 15 residues. Germline V gives CDR1 ENHRY, CDR2 SYGVKD. V gave up 6 bases and J gave up 5 bases; unmatched junction bases: 12. The CDR3 sequence: CAIRDGKGARTEAFF. The CDR3 nucleotides are TGTGCCATCAGGGACGGGAAGGGGGCGCGGACTGAAGCTTTCTTT.

This sequence joins TRBV29-1 and TRBJ2-2; 7 positions agree with TRBD1. Per germline, CDR1 SQVTM and CDR2 ANQGSEA. This CDR3 spans 15 amino acids. Trimming at V came to 3 bases and at J to 0 bases, leaving 4 bases not matched to a gene. DNA for the CDR3: TGCAGCGTTGATATAGGGGGCTCGAACACCGGGGAGCTGTTTTTT. As protein: CSVDIGGSNTGELFF.

The chain is built from TRBV12-5 and TRBJ1-5; 10 positions agree with TRBD1. The V gene's germline CDR1 is LGHNT and CDR2 FRNRAP. The ends lost 1 base at V and 6 bases at J; junction bases unmatched: 12. This CDR3 is built from 18 residues. CDR3 residues: CASGLASSGTGASQPQHF. CDR3 DNA sequence: TGTGCTAGTGGTTTGGCCTCCTCCGGGACAGGGGCGAGTCAGCCCCAGCATTTT.

The rearrangement links TRBV5-1 to TRBJ1-6; D is ambiguous. Germline V CDR1 and CDR2: SGHRS, YFSETQ. CDR3 length equals 12 residues. V was trimmed by 0 bases and J by 10 bases, leaving 5 bases between them. The CDR3 spells CASSLDRSPLHF. In DNA, the CDR3 is TGCGCCAGCAGCTTGGACAGATCACCCCTCCACTTT.

This clone was counted a few times. The CDR3: CASSERVNTDTQYF. CDR3 DNA sequence: TGTGCCAGCAGTGAGAGGGTTAACACAGATACGCAGTATTTT. This rearrangement joins TRBV2 to TRBJ2-3, with D possibly matching TRBD2 (5 bases). This CDR3 is 14 amino acids long. The germline V and J ends were trimmed by 3 bases and 2 bases, with 9 bases remaining between them. Per the germline V gene, CDR1 is SNHLY and CDR2 is FYNNEI.

The chain is built from TRBV4-1 and TRBJ1-3; 11 bases fit TRBD1. Germline CDR1 is MGHRA and CDR2 is YSYEKL. The length of the CDR3 is 16 residues. The J segment lost 8 bases and the V segment lost 2 bases, leaving 8 bases of the junction unmatched. The CDR3 loop is CASSQHGTGGSDTIYF. Here the CDR3 DNA reads TGCGCCAGCAGCCAACACGGGACAGGGGGGTCGGACACCATATATTTT.

V and J are TRBV27 and TRBJ1-5; 8 positions match TRBD1. Germline lookup yields CDR1 MNHEY and CDR2 SMNVEV (reference sequence). Trimming removed 2 bases from V and 3 bases from J; junction bases left unmatched: 18. The CDR3 covers 20 residues. The CDR3 sequence is CASSLRAPRTQTGDNQPQHF. The DNA for the CDR3 is TGTGCCAGCAGTTTACGGGCCCCTCGAACCCAGACAGGGGACAATCAGCCCCAGCATTTT.

This rearrangement joins TRBV7-2 to TRBJ2-1; 12 bases are shared with TRBD2. CDR1 is SGHTA, CDR2 FQGNSA, per germline. Losses at the gene ends were 3 bases for V and 3 bases for J; bases not matched to a gene: 0. This CDR3 is 15 amino acids long. Here the CDR3 reads CASSLTSGGYNEQFF. Written as DNA, the CDR3 is TGTGCCAGCAGCTTGACTAGCGGGGGCTACAATGAGCAGTTCTTC.

This chain uses TRBV7-3 with TRBJ1-1; D is undetermined. Trimming took 1 base from V and 0 from J, leaving 3 bases between them. CDR1 SGHTA and CDR2 FQGTGA come from the germline V gene. The CDR3 extends over 13 amino acids. CDR3 sequence reads: CASSLSMNTEAFF. CDR3 nucleotides: TGTGCCAGCAGCTTAAGTATGAACACTGAAGCTTTCTTT.

V and J are TRBV19 and TRBJ1-2; TRBD1 matches at 11 bases. The J segment lost 6 bases and the V segment lost 2 bases, leaving 11 bases of the junction unmatched. CDR1 is LNHDA and CDR2 is SQIVND in the germline V gene (reference sequence). The CDR3 length is 17 residues. The CDR3 region is CASSISRTGGARNGYTF. CDR3 DNA: TGTGCCAGTAGTATATCGAGGACAGGGGGCGCGAGGAATGGCTACACCTTC.

The genes are TRBV4-1 and TRBJ1-2, with TRBD1 matching over 12 bases. V lost 0 bases, J lost 2 bases, and 7 bases stayed unmatched. The CDR3 has 18 residues. CDR1 and CDR2 (germline): MGHRA, YSYEKL. In DNA form, the CDR3 reads TGCGCCAGCAGCCAAGATAGTTGGGACAGGGGGCAAAACTATGGCTACACCTTC. This gives the protein CASSQDSWDRGQNYGYTF.

The CDR3 loop reads CASSPGLAEYNEQFF. For the CDR3, the DNA is TGTGCCAGCAGCCCCGGACTAGCGGAATACAATGAGCAGTTCTTC. V and J are TRBV7-2 and TRBJ2-1, with TRBD2 matching over 10 bases. V lost 5 bases, J lost 4 bases, and 5 bases stayed unmatched. Germline assignment: CDR1 SGHTA and CDR2 FQGNSA. This CDR3 contains 15 residues.

This chain uses TRBV29-1 with TRBJ2-1; D is undetermined. Germline values: CDR1 SQVTM, CDR2 ANQGSEA. Trimming removed 4 bases from V and 8 bases from J, with 15 bases in between. The CDR3 is 13 amino acids. The chain's CDR3 is CSVGALKVHEQFF. The CDR3 bases are TGCAGCGTTGGGGCCCTTAAGGTCCATGAGCAGTTCTTC.

This chain connects TRBV6-5 to TRBJ1-2; 11 bases match TRBD1. The CDR3 covers 15 residues. J lost 5 bases, V lost 6 bases, and 8 bases had no gene match. The germline gives CDR1 MNHEY, CDR2 SVGAGI. The CDR3 region is CASRADRGRRYGYTF. The CDR3 DNA sequence: TGTGCCAGCAGAGCGGACAGGGGGCGAAGGTATGGCTACACCTTC.

The chain is built from TRBV4-1 and TRBJ1-2; no firm D call. The CDR3 loop spans 11 amino acids. CDR1 and CDR2 (germline): MGHRA, YSYEKL. V was cut by 1 base and J by 8 bases, with 5 bases left in between. The CDR3 sequence: CASSQAGGYTF. The CDR3 nucleotides read TGCGCCAGCAGCCAAGCGGGGGGCTACACCTTC.

The chain has TRBV2 and TRBJ2-3; D is unresolved. The CDR3 length is 17 residues. The germline CDR1 and CDR2 sequences are SNHLY and FYNNEI. V gave up 4 bases and J gave up 2 bases, with 19 bases separating them. This CDR3 is CASSGTISGLSTDTQYF. The CDR3 nucleotides read TGTGCCAGCAGTGGAACGATTAGTGGGCTTTCCACAGATACGCAGTATTTT. The variable domain in full, with the rest retrieved from reference TRBV2 and TRBJ2-3, is EPEVTQTPSHQVTQMGQEVILRCVPISNHLYFYWYRQILGQKVEFLVSFYNNEISEKSEIFDDQFSVERPDGSNFTLKIRSTKLEDSAMYFCASSGTISGLSTDTQYFGPGTRLTVL.